This T cell receptor (beta chain) appears in the sequencing data of a study of cytomegalovirus exposure and HLA in healthy donors. Study findings and constraints: Analyses of presence/absence relied on an assumption of roughly uniform sequencing depth across donors.

As regards this clone: Its antigen is unknown.

The PCR ran on 60 Vbeta and 13 Jbeta primers. TCRdb keeps only in-frame clones here, not all; method: immunoSEQ multiplex PCR. The sample has some 130,000 clones; around 72% are singletons. The CDR3 has 15 amino acids. Germline CDR1 SGHRS, CDR2 YFSETQ. The receptor was derived from a middle-aged woman in good health and CMV-seronegative. The sequencing sample was made of PBMCs. This chain links TRBV5-1 with TRBJ2-5; TRBD1 matches 7 bases. The closer fit of TRBJ2-7 to the DNA end suggests the J call may be wrong. The CDR3 here is CASNPGFRQGHEQYF. CDR3 nucleotide sequence: TGCGCCAGCAACCCGGGGTTTCGACAGGGCCACGAGCAGTACTTC.